The clone carrying this TCR beta chain has a single count. The method was immunoSEQ multiplex PCR; TCRdb's version includes in-frame clones alone and lacks a portion of them. Of about 2.3 million clones in the sample, roughly 90% were seen once. This sample is drawn from a study of shared clonotypes between healthy human individuals. This CDR3 is built from 14 residues. CDR1 and CDR2 from the germline V gene are SGHNT and YYREEE (reference sequence). V was cut by 2 bases and J by 7 bases, with 13 bases left in between. The receptor was isolated from a man aged 18 to 30 in good health. Some clones in this sample may be carry-over from other donors' samples. The chain has TRBV5-4 and TRBJ2-1; perhaps D is TRBD1 or TRBD2 (5 bases each). The specimen sequenced was naive CD4+ T cells from PBMCs. Subset: CD45RA+ positively selected. The CDR3 loop is CASSFAGTENEQFF. For the CDR3, the DNA is TGTGCCAGCAGCTTTGCCGGGACCGAAAATGAGCAGTTCTTC.